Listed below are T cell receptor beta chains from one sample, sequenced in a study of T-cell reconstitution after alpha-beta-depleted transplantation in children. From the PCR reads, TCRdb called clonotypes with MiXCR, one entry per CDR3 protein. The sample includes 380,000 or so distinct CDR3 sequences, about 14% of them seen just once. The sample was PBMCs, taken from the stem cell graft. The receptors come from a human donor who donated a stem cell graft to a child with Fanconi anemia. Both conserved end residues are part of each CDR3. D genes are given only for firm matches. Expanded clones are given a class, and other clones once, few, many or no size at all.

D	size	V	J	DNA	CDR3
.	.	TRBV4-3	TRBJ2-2	TGCGCCAGCAGCCAAGATAGAACGGACACCGGGGAGCTGTTTTTT	CASSQDRTDTGELFF
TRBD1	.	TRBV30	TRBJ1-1	TGTGCCTGGGGAGACAGGGGGCGAAAATACACTGAAGCTTTCTTT	CAWGDRGRKYTEAFF
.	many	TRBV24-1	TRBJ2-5	TGTGCCACCAGTCGGAATTCCGGACTGCCCCAAGAGACCCAGTACTTC	CATSRNSGLPQETQYF
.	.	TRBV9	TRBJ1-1	TGTGCCAGCAGCGTACAAGGACAGTCTGAAGCTTTCTTT	CASSVQGQSEAFF
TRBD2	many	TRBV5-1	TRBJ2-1	TGCGCCAGCAGCTTGCGGACTAGCGAAAGTGAGCAGTTCTTC	CASSLRTSESEQFF
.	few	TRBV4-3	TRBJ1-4	TGCGCCAGCAGCCTCGTTGCTAATGAAAAACTGTTTTTT	CASSLVANEKLFF
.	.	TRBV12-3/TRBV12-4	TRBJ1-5	TGTGCCAGCAAACTAGACAGGAGCAATCAGCCCCAGCATTTT	CASKLDRSNQPQHF
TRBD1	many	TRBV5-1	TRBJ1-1	TGCGCCAGCAGCTTAATGGGACAGTTGAACACTGAAGCTTTCTTT	CASSLMGQLNTEAFF
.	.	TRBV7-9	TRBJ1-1	TGTGCCAGCAGCTTTGGCAGGGACCGAGAAGCTTTCTTT	CASSFGRDREAFF
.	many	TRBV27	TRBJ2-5	TGTGCCAGCAGTCCCTCAATACAGGGATGGGAGACCCAGTACTTC	CASSPSIQGWETQYF
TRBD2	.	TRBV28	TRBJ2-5	TGTGCCAGCAGTTTGACTAGCGGGGGTAGTGAGACCCAGTACTTC	CASSLTSGGSETQYF
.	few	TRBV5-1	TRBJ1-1	TGCGCCAGCAGCTTGTCGGTGAGGACTGAAGCTTTCTTT	CASSLSVRTEAFF
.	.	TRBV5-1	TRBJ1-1	TGCGCCAGCAGCTTCAGCGGCAGGCCAATGAACACTGAAGCTTTCTTT	CASSFSGRPMNTEAFF
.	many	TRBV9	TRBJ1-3	TGTGCCAGCAGCGCCGAGGGGCGTGATGGAAACACCATATATTTT	CASSAEGRDGNTIYF
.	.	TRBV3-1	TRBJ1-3	TGTGCCAGCAGTTGGGCCACTGGAAACACCATATATTTT	CASSWATGNTIYF
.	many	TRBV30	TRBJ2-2	TGTGCCTGGAGAAAGGGGAACACCGGGGAGCTGTTTTTT	CAWRKGNTGELFF
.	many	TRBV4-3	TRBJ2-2	TGCGCCAGCAGCCAAGATCAGGGTAGCTGGGGCACCGGGGAGCTGTTTTTT	CASSQDQGSWGTGELFF
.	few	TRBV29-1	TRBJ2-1	TGCAGCGTTGAAGGCCCCTCAGATGAGCAGTTCTTC	CSVEGPSDEQFF
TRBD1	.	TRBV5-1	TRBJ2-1	TGCGCCAGCAGCCAGGGGGACAGGGCGGATGAGCAGTTCTTC	CASSQGDRADEQFF
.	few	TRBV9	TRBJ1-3	TGTGCCAGCAGCGTTCGCCCCCTCGACACCATATATTTT	CASSVRPLDTIYF
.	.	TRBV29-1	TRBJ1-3	TGCAGCGTCCGCGGCGGGGGGATAGAAAACACCATATATTTT	CSVRGGGIENTIYF
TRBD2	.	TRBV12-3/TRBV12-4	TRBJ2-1	TGTGCCAGCAGCACTCTAGCGGGGGGGTACAATGAGCAGTTCTTC	CASSTLAGGYNEQFF
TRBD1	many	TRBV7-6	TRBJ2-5	TGTGCCAGCAGCTTTGGGACAGATCAAGAGACCCAGTACTTC	CASSFGTDQETQYF
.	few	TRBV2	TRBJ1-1	TGTGCCAGCACTAGGTTTTCGAACACTGAAGCTTTCTTT	CASTRFSNTEAFF
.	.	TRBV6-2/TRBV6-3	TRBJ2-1	TGTGCCAGCAGTCGTGGGGCGAGGGAGCAGTTCTTC	CASSRGAREQFF
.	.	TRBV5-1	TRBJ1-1	TGCGCCAGCAGCTTAGGGAGTGGGGATACTGAAGCTTTCTTT	CASSLGSGDTEAFF
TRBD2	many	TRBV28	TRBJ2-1	TGTGCCAGCAAGAGCGGGGGGCCCCTCCTCAATGAGCAGTTCTTC	CASKSGGPLLNEQFF
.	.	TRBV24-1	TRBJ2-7	TGTGCCACCAGTGAATCGTCCGGGGACGGCAAGCAGTACTTC	CATSESSGDGKQYF
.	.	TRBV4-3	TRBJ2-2	TGCGCCAGCAGCTACGGAGTTGCCGGGGAGCTGTTTTTT	CASSYGVAGELFF
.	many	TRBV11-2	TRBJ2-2	TGTGCCAGCAGCTTAGCAGGGTTCGCCGGGGAGCTGTTTTTT	CASSLAGFAGELFF
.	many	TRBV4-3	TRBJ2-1	TGCGCCAGCAGCCAAGATATTAGCAGAACCTACAATGAGCAGTTCTTC	CASSQDISRTYNEQFF
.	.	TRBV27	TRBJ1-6	TGTGCCAGCAGTTTATCGAGCCGTCTTAATTCACCCCTCCACTTT	CASSLSSRLNSPLHF
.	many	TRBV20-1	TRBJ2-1	TGCAGTGCTAGGAAGGATTCCAGCTCCTACAATGAGCAGTTCTTC	CSARKDSSSYNEQFF
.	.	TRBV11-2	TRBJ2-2	TGTGCCAGCAGCTTATTTGAGGTACCCTGGACCGGGGAGCTGTTTTTT	CASSLFEVPWTGELFF
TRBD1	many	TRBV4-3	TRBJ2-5	TGCGCCAGCAGCTCGCACAGGGGTGATAGCTCAACGGCAGAGACCCAGTACTTC	CASSSHRGDSSTAETQYF
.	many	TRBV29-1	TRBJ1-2	TGCAGCGCAACCCCTGACAGGAACTATGGCTACACCTTC	CSATPDRNYGYTF
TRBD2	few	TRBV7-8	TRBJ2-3	TGTGCCAGCAGCTTAGAACTAGGCGGGGGGGCAGGAGATACGCAGTATTTT	CASSLELGGGAGDTQYF
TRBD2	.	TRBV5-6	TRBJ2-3	TGTGCCAGCAGCTTTCAGGTGGGGGGACTACCCACAGATACGCAGTATTTT	CASSFQVGGLPTDTQYF
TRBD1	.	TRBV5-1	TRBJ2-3	TGCGCCAGCAGCTTGGACAGGGGAAGAACAGATACGCAGTATTTT	CASSLDRGRTDTQYF
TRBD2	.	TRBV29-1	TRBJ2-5	TGCAGCGTTGTTCGGGGGGATGAGACCCAGTACTTC	CSVVRGDETQYF
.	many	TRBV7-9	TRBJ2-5	TGTGCCAGCAGGGGAGCGGAGACCCAGTACTTC	CASRGAETQYF
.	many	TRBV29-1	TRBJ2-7	TGCAGCGTTGCGTTGGGGGCGGAGAAGCAGTACTTC	CSVALGAEKQYF
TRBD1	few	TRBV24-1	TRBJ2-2	TGTGCCACCAGTGGTCGCGCCGGGACAGGGAATTCCGGGGAGCTGTTTTTT	CATSGRAGTGNSGELFF
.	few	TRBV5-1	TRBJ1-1	TGCGCCAGCAGCTTAGGCGGGTCGGGGGAGTCTTTCTTT	CASSLGGSGESFF
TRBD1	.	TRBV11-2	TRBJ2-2	TGTGCCAGCAGCCCCCGGACAGGGACTACCGGGGAGCTGTTTTTT	CASSPRTGTTGELFF